The next 22 T cell receptor beta chains were all read from a single sample in a study of blood T cells in healthy people across ages. The use of a sample-barcoded 5' primer and a J-beta primer mix characterized a second PCR of 7 to 11 cycles. TCRdb re-derived calls from the 5' RACE reads in MiXCR, one entry per CDR3 protein. The repertoire has roughly 730,000 distinct CDR3 sequences, more than 55% of them found once; the top ten carry roughly 26%. Sequencing used blood. The receptors stem from a man aged 40-50 years in good health.

The V call is TRBV14, the J call TRBJ2-3, with unresolved D. Germline CDR1 reads SGHDN; CDR2 reads FVKESK. The V gene lost 6 bases and the J gene lost 1 base, with 8 bases spanning the gap. This CDR3 is 13 amino acids long. CDR3 in DNA: TGTGCCAGCAGATGGGCAGGCACAGATACGCAGTATTTT. The encoded protein is CASRWAGTDTQYF.

The genes are TRBV3-1 and TRBJ2-5; no reliable D call. The V end was cut by 3 bases, the J end by 3 bases, with 5 bases between. The CDR3 is made up of 12 amino acids. CDR1 LGHDT and CDR2 YNNKEL come from the germline V gene (reference sequence). The CDR3 nucleotides read TGTGCCAGCAGCCACACCAAAGAGACCCAGTACTTC. Translated: CASSHTKETQYF.

The chain uses TRBV29-1 and TRBJ1-1; D is perhaps TRBD1 (6 bases). Trimming stripped 6 bases from V and 1 base from J, with 12 bases between. This CDR3 comprises 13 residues. Germline V gene data show CDR1 as SQVTM and CDR2 as ANQGSEA. The CDR3, as DNA: TGCAGCGTCGGCGGGACACCGAACACTGAAGCTTTCTTT. It yields the protein CSVGGTPNTEAFF.

The table lists this clonotype with many counts. The chain employs TRBV11-1 and TRBJ2-7, with D tentatively TRBD1 (6 bases). Trimming cost V 1 base and J 0 bases, with 10 bases left between them. The CDR3 contains 15 residues. The germline CDR1 and CDR2 sequences are SGHAT and FQDESV (reference sequence). The CDR3 reads CASSLDRVSSYEQYF. CDR3 DNA sequence: TGTGCCAGCAGCTTAGACAGGGTGAGCTCCTACGAGCAGTACTTC.

This rearrangement joins TRBV27 to TRBJ2-7; maybe TRBD2 (5 bases). Germline V gene data show CDR1 as MNHEY and CDR2 as SMNVEV (reference sequence). Trimming pared 6 bases from V and 3 bases from J, leaving 12 bases between. There are 13 residues in the CDR3. CDR3 residues: CASRRERSYEQYF. In DNA, the CDR3 is TGTGCCAGCAGGAGGGAAAGGAGCTACGAGCAGTACTTC.

This clonotype was found once. The genes are TRBV4-3 and TRBJ2-7; D remains unclear. CDR1 is LGHNA and CDR2 is YSLEER in the germline V gene. V dropped 1 base and J dropped 7 bases, with 14 bases sitting between them. This CDR3 has 14 amino acids. CDR3 protein: CASSQVKERDEQYF. The CDR3 bases are TGCGCCAGCAGCCAAGTCAAGGAGCGCGATGAGCAGTACTTC.

The sample holds a few counts of this clonotype. The chain uses TRBV3-1 and TRBJ2-7; D is ambiguous. Gene TRBJ2-5 matches the end of the DNA better, so the J call may be wrong. The CDR3 is 15 amino acids. The V gene's germline CDR1 is LGHDT and CDR2 YNNKEL (reference sequence). In DNA form, the CDR3 reads TGTGCCAGCAGCCAAGGTCTTGGAAAGATTGAGACCCAGTACTTC. Protein: CASSQGLGKIETQYF.

Notes on this clonotype: A read error may produce the germline difference seen at one junction end. The gene calls are TRBV12-3 or TRBV12-4 and TRBJ1-6, with D uncertain. The CDR3 loop spans 15 amino acids. The CDR3 bases are TGTGCCAGCAGTTTATTATTTGGAGATAATCCACCCCTCCACTTT. Translation gives CASSLLFGDNPPLHF.

This sequence joins TRBV12-3 or TRBV12-4 and TRBJ2-1, with TRBD2 matching over 7 bases. The CDR3 spans 14 residues. J lost 9 bases, V lost 5 bases, and 10 bases had no gene match. CDR3 DNA: TGTGCCAGCAGTCCCCTTCGGGAGGTGGGTGAGCAGTTCTTC. Residues: CASSPLREVGEQFF.

The rearrangement joins TRBV7-2 to TRBJ2-1; D remains unclear. From germline, CDR1 is SGHTA and CDR2 FQGNSA. This CDR3 is 14 amino acids long. The V end was cut by 0 bases, the J end by 12 bases, with 15 bases between. The CDR3 nucleotides are TGTGCCAGCAGCTTAGCTTCCACCCCCTCGGGGCAGTTCTTC. Translated: CASSLASTPSGQFF.

CDR3 sequence: CASSPPFDNEQFF. CDR3 DNA sequence: TGTGCCAGCAGCCCCCCGTTCGACAATGAGCAGTTCTTC. This sequence joins TRBV7-3 and TRBJ2-1; D remains ambiguous. The CDR3 is made up of 13 amino acids. V dropped 5 bases and J dropped 5 bases, with 10 bases sitting between them. Germline V gives CDR1 SGHTA, CDR2 FQGTGA.

This clonotype was detected a few times. The chain carries TRBV10-3 and TRBJ2-7; D unclear. The germline V gene has CDR1 ENHRY and CDR2 SYGVKD. The CDR3 has 12 amino acids. With 6 bases removed from V and 0 bases from J, the gap between germline ends came to 6 bases. CDR3 nucleotides: TGTGCCATCAGGACCCTCTCCTACGAGCAGTACTTC. Its translation is CAIRTLSYEQYF.

This clonotype occurred a few times. The chain couples TRBV20-1 to TRBJ1-6; 9 bases fit TRBD1. CDR1 is DFQATT and CDR2 is SNEGSKA in the germline V gene (reference sequence). The CDR3 has 17 amino acids. V dropped 1 base and J dropped 5; count of bases not matched to a gene: 9. This CDR3 is CSARALGGTGNNSPLHF. The CDR3 coding sequence is TGCAGTGCTAGAGCTCTTGGGGGGACAGGGAATAATTCACCCCTCCACTTT.

The chain recombines TRBV5-6 with TRBJ2-5; 9 bases are a match to TRBD2. The J call could be wrong; TRBJ2-7 is a better fit for the DNA end. CDR1 SGHDT and CDR2 YYEEEE come from the germline V gene. The CDR3 sequence is 17 residues long. In nucleotides, the CDR3 is TGTGCCAGCAGCCCGACCTGGTGGCGGGAGGGCCGGTACGAGCAGTACTTC. Translating it yields CASSPTWWREGRYEQYF.

The sample holds many counts of this clonotype. This chain uses TRBV28 with TRBJ2-5; TRBD1 matches 9 bases. The V and J ends lost 7 bases and 7 bases, in that order; junction bases with no gene match: 19. CDR3 length: 17 amino acids. The germline CDR1 and CDR2 sequences are MDHEN and SYDVKM. The chain's CDR3 is CASTRRRGQGGFGTQYF. The CDR3 nucleotides read TGTGCCAGCACTCGAAGACGGGGACAGGGCGGTTTTGGGACCCAGTACTTC.

J is TRBJ1-5 and V is TRBV25-1; unclear D gene. Per the germline V gene, CDR1 is MGHDK and CDR2 is SYGVNS. The CDR3 loop spans 14 amino acids. V lost 6 bases to trimming and J lost 5 bases, with 14 bases between them. CDR3 in DNA: TGTGCCAGCAGCCAATCAGCAGGCGATCAGCCCCAGCATTTT. It encodes CASSQSAGDQPQHF. The complete variable domain, with remaining parts taken from reference TRBV25-1 and TRBJ1-5, reads EADIYQTPRYLVIGTGKKITLECSQTMGHDKMYWYQQDPGMELHLIHYSYGVNSTEKGDLSSESTVSRIRTEHFPLTLESARPSHTSQYLCASSQSAGDQPQHFGDGTRLSIL.

This clonotype was recorded once. The chain employs TRBV7-9 and TRBJ1-2; 7 bases align to TRBD1. This CDR3 comprises 15 residues. In germline, CDR1 is SEHNR, CDR2 FQNEAQ (reference sequence). Losses at the gene ends were 5 bases for V and 5 bases for J; bases not matched to a gene: 11. The CDR3 region has the DNA TGTGCCAGCAGCCCCAGCCAGGGACAGCTATATGGCTACACCTTC. This gives the protein CASSPSQGQLYGYTF.

A remark on this clonotype: One end of the junction varies from germline; a read error may be responsible. This rearrangement joins TRBV7-7 to TRBJ1-4, with 7 bases fitting TRBD1. Germline CDR1 and CDR2: SSHAT and FNYEAQ (reference sequence). CDR3 size: 15 residues. The CDR3 spells CASSLEGAGNEKLFF. The CDR3, as DNA: TGTGCTAGCAGCTTAGAGGGGGCAGGCAATGAAAAACTGTTTTTT.

The chain joins TRBV6-4 to TRBJ2-1, with D maybe TRBD2 (6 bases). The J call may not be correct, given that the DNA end is closer to TRBJ2-7. Germline-derived CDR1 and CDR2 are MRHNA and SNTAGT. This CDR3 region has 15 residues. CDR3 DNA: TGTGCCAGCAGTGTCGTCGGAGCGGGTTACAATGAGCAGTACTTC. This encodes CASSVVGAGYNEQYF.

This chain uses TRBV9 with TRBJ1-2, with TRBD1 identical over 9 bases. CDR1 is SGDLS, CDR2 YYNGEE, per germline. The CDR3 loop spans 14 amino acids. The ends lost 0 bases at V and 4 bases at J; junction bases unmatched: 1. In nucleotides, the CDR3 is TGTGCCAGCAGCGTAGGGGACAGGGTCTATGGCTACACCTTC. Amino acids: CASSVGDRVYGYTF.

This clonotype was picked up a small number of times. The chain recombines TRBV6-5 with TRBJ2-7; the D is unclear. V lost 6 bases and J 3 bases, leaving 12 bases between the germline ends. Looked up from germline, CDR1 is MNHEY and CDR2 is SVGAGI. The CDR3 extends over 13 amino acids. CDR3 bases: TGTGCCAGCAGACCTATCTTAGTCTACGAGCAGTACTTC. It is translated as CASRPILVYEQYF.

The V and J genes are TRBV5-1 and TRBJ2-7, with 9 bases that match TRBD2. There are 16 residues in the CDR3. Germline-derived CDR1 and CDR2 are SGHRS and YFSETQ. After removal of 2 bases from V and 1 base from J, the junction contained 7 bases not matched to a gene. CDR3 amino acids: CASSLPRGRASYEQYF. CDR3 coding DNA: TGCGCCAGCAGCTTACCGCGCGGGAGGGCGTCCTACGAGCAGTACTTC.